This TCR beta chain was obtained from a study of T-cell memory formation after mild COVID-19. Study-wide context: Most TCR clusters belonged to a single donor. General observations from the study: Confirmation of SARS-CoV-2 specificity was lacking for second-wave clones peaking day 37. Day 15 to 85 contractors were CD4/CD8 balanced; later expanders leaned CD4+.

The CDR3 spans 16 residues. Germline assignment: CDR1 MGHRA and CDR2 YSYEKL. V dropped 4 bases and J dropped 0; count of bases not matched to a gene: 4. Via MiXCR, TCRdb re-called the 5' RACE reads, giving one row per CDR3 protein. The table lists more than 75,000 distinct CDR3 sequences, about 15% of them singletons. This clonotype was found a few times. The antigen is undetermined. The material sequenced was PBMCs or a T cell subset sorted from them (not recorded which). The sequence was obtained from an adult woman who had mild COVID-19 (a few samples of this study predate the infection). Cell type and time point are not known. V is TRBV4-1 and J is TRBJ2-3; 10 nucleotides match TRBD2. In DNA form, the CDR3 reads TGCGCCAGCAGCCCCGAACTAGCGGGGAGCACAGATACGCAGTATTTT. It yields the protein CASSPELAGSTDTQYF.